Following are 3 T cell receptor beta chains from one sample sequenced in a study of identical twins. MiXCR was run by TCRdb on the 5' RACE reads, yielding one entry per CDR3 protein. The sample consists of just under 550,000 distinct CDR3 sequences, 13% to 15% of them appearing once. This same sample was also part of a study on yellow fever vaccine responses in identical twins.

The sample consisted of CD4+ T cells sorted from blood. The source of these receptors is a woman aged 18 to 35 in good health.

This clonotype was counted ten times or more. The CDR3 spells CSVRGTPYNEQFF. The CDR3 DNA is TGCAGCGTCCGAGGAACCCCCTACAATGAGCAGTTCTTC. The chain links TRBV29-1 to TRBJ2-1; D is uncertain. The CDR3 is 13 amino acids. Between the trimmed V and J ends, which lost 6 bases and 2 bases, there was a span of 11 bases. Germline loops: CDR1 SQVTM, CDR2 ANQGSEA.

This clonotype was seen a few times. This chain links TRBV5-1 with TRBJ2-2; 7 nucleotides line up with TRBD2. With 4 bases clipped from V and 6 bases from J, the junction kept 9 bases outside the gene matches. The CDR3 loop spans 15 amino acids. Germline lookup yields CDR1 SGHRS and CDR2 YFSETQ. CDR3 residues: CASSQRSGGPGELFF. The DNA of the CDR3 is TGCGCCAGCAGCCAAAGGTCGGGGGGTCCCGGGGAGCTGTTTTTT.

This clonotype was seen only a few times. The rearrangement links TRBV2 to TRBJ2-3, with 9 bases that match TRBD2. V trimming: 6 bases; J trimming: 2 bases; junction bases outside the gene matches: 6. Germline V gene data show CDR1 as SNHLY and CDR2 as FYNNEI. This CDR3 is built from 15 residues. CDR3 coding DNA: TGTGCCAGCAGAAGACTAGCGGAAAACACAGATACGCAGTATTTT. This gives the protein CASRRLAENTDTQYF. The full variable domain, its missing parts supplied by reference TRBV2 and TRBJ2-3, is EPEVTQTPSHQVTQMGQEVILRCVPISNHLYFYWYRQILGQKVEFLVSFYNNEISEKSEIFDDQFSVERPDGSNFTLKIRSTKLEDSAMYFCASRRLAENTDTQYFGPGTRLTVL.